The T cell receptor (beta chain) under discussion was sequenced for a study of T-cell reconstitution after alpha-beta-depleted transplantation in children (TCRdb year 2016). Regarding the study in general: Using TCR repertoire profiling, the study followed T-cell immune reconstitution in a quantitative way in children after TCRalphabeta/CD19-depleted allogeneic hematopoietic cell transplantation.

Taken from the germline V gene, the CDR1 and CDR2 loops are MNHEY and SVGAGI. The CDR3 is 8 amino acids in total, end residues counted. This clonotype was recorded at least ten times. What this receptor recognizes is not known. This is likely a read error, given that the CDR3 carries no conserved phenylalanine or tryptophan at its end. No DNA is shown, since the ends of the CDR3 on it are uncertain; the CDR3 is the one TCRdb lists. Libraries were made using PCR. TCRdb names Illumina HiSeq 2500 as the instrument used. Molecular barcoding was employed in the preparation of TCR libraries, with unique molecular identifiers being used to normalize TCRbeta repertoire quantification. TCRdb reran the public reads through fastp at Q25 and MiXCR, keeping productive beta chains. Each entry is one CDR3 protein sequence, shown with its most common DNA and genes. The sample table holds hundreds of thousands of distinct CDR3 sequences, of which around 17% were seen once. Of the sample, 1.1% falls within the top ten clones.

In this chain, TRBV6-5 is recombined with TRBJ2-5. This clonotype was obtained from a human donor who donated a stem cell graft to a child with acute myeloid leukemia. The sequenced sample was PBMCs from the stem cell graft donor, obtained from the stem cell graft. The CDR3 here reads CASSYDDN.